The 2 T cell receptor beta chains below all came from one sample that was sequenced in a study of shared clonotypes between healthy human individuals. Profiled with immunoSEQ multiplex PCR; TCRdb holds only in-frame clones, not every one. Of almost 700,000 clones in the sample, about 91% are singletons; the top ten hold about 24%. In the naive CD8 group, cells lacked CD45RO and were positively selected for CCR7, so terminally differentiated effector memory CD45RA+ cells were left out. Material: naive CD8+ T cells sorted from blood. The source of these receptors is a man between 25 and 39 years old in good health.

This rearrangement joins TRBV4-1 to TRBJ2-1; TRBD1 agrees at 7 bases. The length of the CDR3 is 15 residues. Germline CDR1 and CDR2: MGHRA and YSYEKL. The trim removed 4 bases at V and 4 bases at J, leaving 7 bases unmatched. This CDR3 is CASSLDRALYNEQFF. CDR3 coding DNA: TGCGCCAGCAGCCTAGACAGGGCCCTGTACAATGAGCAGTTCTTC.

The chain carries TRBV11-2 and TRBJ2-3, with D perhaps TRBD1 (5 bases). V dropped 0 bases and J dropped 7 bases, with 11 bases sitting between them. CDR3 length: 14 amino acids. Germline CDR1 SGHAT, CDR2 FQNNGV. The CDR3 DNA reads as TGTGCCAGCAGCTTAGAAATTGGGGCTTATACGCAGTATTTT. Amino acid sequence: CASSLEIGAYTQYF.